Listed here is a single T cell receptor beta chain. What this receptor recognizes is not known. No per-base quality is available; no much larger clone lies one base away. Every patient had bone marrow sampled at the time of active disease. Ficoll-Hypaque density gradient centrifugation was used to isolate bone marrow mononuclear cells. To remove myeloma plasma cells, the cells were labeled with CD138 magnetic microbeads on a MACS separator, and CD138-negative cells were then collected by negative selection. Flow cytometry with CD138 antibodies on an Attune NxT was used to check how pure the isolated cells were. Total RNA was extracted with TRIzol reagent and quantified with a NanoDrop spectrophotometer. For each patient, the CD138-negative bone marrow sample underwent paired RNA-seq and IR-seq. V was cut back by 0 bases and J by 0 bases, leaving a gap of 7 bases between them. Per the germline V gene, SGHAT is the CDR1 and FQNNGV is the CDR2. The CDR3, cysteine through phenylalanine, is 15 amino acids long. Only the CDR3 region is kept as DNA, spanning 45 bases read in frame from base 1.

This sample was taken from a study of read filtering for tumor transcriptome and immune sequencing (dated by TCRdb to the early 2020s). Broadly, across the study: Of the patients in the cohort, around 17 were male and around 14 were female, and their mean age was approximately 71 years, with a range of roughly 40 to 80. By revised international staging, eight or nine patients were R-ISS I, some 16 were R-ISS II and roughly 7 were R-ISS III. After DNase treatment, whole-transcriptome libraries were prepared with the TruSeq RNA Access Library Prep Kit. Per sample, about 4.05 to 10.27 million TCR-region mapped reads were obtained with IR-seq, compared with only roughly 85 to 1,300 with RNA-seq. Using the same bone marrow samples, the study compared TCR repertoires obtained by targeted immune repertoire sequencing with those obtained by bulk whole-transcriptome sequencing. One main goal was a read-filtering strategy for immune repertoire data, in particular deciding whether clonotypes backed by only one read should be removed.

TCR libraries were built from about 420 ng RNA with the Immunoverse kit, using molecular barcoded adaptors covering alpha/delta and beta/gamma chains. The same RNA used for transcriptome sequencing was used for TCR library preparation. Sequencing of TCR libraries was carried out on an Illumina HiSeq 4000 with 2 x 150 cycles. The paper's data handling went like this. TCR reads were aligned to human V, D, J and C references and assembled into CDR3 clonotypes with MiXCR, including quality filtering and error correction. Clonotype counts and gene usage diversity were analyzed with the tcR package in R. Raw mapping reads were checked after the RNA-seq reads had been mapped by STAR aligner version 2.5.3a onto the human GRCh37 genome. To test how sequencing depth affects detected clonotypes, IR-seq fastq files were randomly downsampled with Seqtk 1.3. Using fastp at Q25 and MiXCR, TCRdb reprocessed the public reads and kept productive beta chains. CDR3 protein sequences are deduplicated, and each keeps its most common genes and DNA. The V and J calls come from TCRdb's annotation, not from the publication. The sample has roughly 90,000 distinct CDR3 sequences on record, 20% to 25% of them singletons. Around 10% of the sample lies in the top ten.

Broader findings and caveats from the paper: In IR-seq, 80% to 85% of clonotypes but approximately 3.7% of total reads were represented by single-read clonotypes, whereas in RNA-seq, approximately 70% of clonotypes and approximately 40% of reads were represented by single-read clonotypes. IR-seq captured clonotypes at much higher depth and more reliably than RNA-seq, and smaller IR-seq throughput sufficed to identify most shared clonotypes. The sorted CD138-negative fraction was a mixed bone marrow immune population, not purified T cells. The correlation between IR-seq and RNA-seq shared clonotype proportions was increased by removal of single-read clonotypes.

Specimen: a population of CD138-negative cells sorted from bone marrow. The sample's cell subset or site, from its label and the paper: bone marrow mononuclear cells depleted of CD138+ plasma/myeloma cells by negative magnetic selection. This TCR came from a donor aged 40 or older with multiple myeloma. Rearrangement joined TRBV11-2 to TRBJ2-3; there is no confident call for the D gene. The DNA is as follows: TGTGCCAGCAGCTTAGAGGGGATAAGCACAGATACGCAGTATTTT. It specifies CASSLEGISTDTQYF.